A single T cell receptor beta chain is shown here with its context. Its antigen is still unknown. Between the trimmed V and J ends, which lost 2 bases and 11 bases, there was a span of 6 bases. The CDR3 covers 10 residues. This sample was included in a study of T-cell reconstitution after alpha-beta-depleted transplantation in children. It was with unique molecular identifiers that the TCRbeta library was prepared. TCRdb processed the PCR reads anew with MiXCR; each CDR3 protein has one entry. Of about 1,000,000 distinct CDR3 sequences detected, 25% to 35% appear once; the ten largest clones hold 28%. Whole-study results and caveats: Alpha-beta T cells about two months after transplant reportedly derived from several hundred expanded graft clones. The study traced high day-60 TCRbeta diversity in some patients to surviving recipient T cells and thymic progenitors. The authors attributed T-cell counts and diversity one year after transplant mostly to newly produced T cells.

This chain joins TRBV12-3 or TRBV12-4 and TRBJ1-1, with unresolved D. This TCR was sampled from a boy younger than two who had a stem cell transplant for SCID, so the T cells may come from the graft donor. The sequencing used PBMCs, mostly from graft donor cells, collected 360 days after TCRalphabeta/CD19-depleted stem cell transplant. In nucleotides, the CDR3 is TGTGCCAGCAGTTTAAAAGGGGCTTTCTTT. Amino acids: CASSLKGAFF.